The 6 T cell receptor beta chains reported below all come from one sample, sequenced in a study of CD4 T cells in relation to SARS-CoV-2 and coronaviruses. Libraries were prepared by immunoSEQ multiplex PCR; TCRdb keeps only in-frame clonotypes and omits some of them. The sample contains tens of thousands of clones, roughly 93% of which appear only once. Before the COVID-19 pandemic, during about 2010-2018, CD4+ T cells were taken from unexposed donors. The sequencing input was naive CD4+ T cells from PBMCs. Subset indicated: naive CD4+ T cells isolated by negative enrichment. The source is a human donor in good health.

The CDR3 DNA is TGTGCCAGCAGCCTAACTAGCGGGGGGGTCAATGAGCAGTTCTTC. Translated: CASSLTSGGVNEQFF. The chain has TRBV28 and TRBJ2-1, with 13 nucleotides matching TRBD2. The V gene end was trimmed by 6 bases and the J gene end by 6 bases; junction bases not matched to a gene: 5. The CDR3 has 15 amino acids. Looked up from germline, CDR1 is MDHEN and CDR2 is SYDVKM.

V and J are TRBV10-3 and TRBJ2-1; 10 positions match TRBD2. Germline-derived CDR1 and CDR2 are ENHRY and SYGVKD. The ends lost 0 bases at V and 7 bases at J; junction bases unmatched: 9. CDR3 length: 17 residues. CDR3 nucleotide sequence: TGTGCCATCAGTGAGTCTGAATCTAGCGGGAGTTTTAATGAGCAGTTCTTC. Residues: CAISESESSGSFNEQFF.

The chain has TRBV19 and TRBJ1-1; D is perhaps TRBD1 (6 bases). V was cut by 10 bases and J by 5 bases, with 17 bases left in between. This CDR3 spans 13 amino acids. Germline CDR1 reads LNHDA; CDR2 reads SQIVND (reference sequence). CDR3 in DNA: TGTGCCACAGAGGCGGCAGGGGAAACTGAAGCTTTCTTT. This codes for CATEAAGETEAFF.

The rearrangement uses TRBV5-1 and TRBJ1-3; tentatively, D is TRBD1 (5 bases). V shed 2 bases and J shed 0 bases, with 12 bases lying between them. Looked up from germline, CDR1 is SGHRS and CDR2 is YFSETQ. This CDR3 region has 16 residues. The CDR3 DNA sequence: TGCGCCAGCAGCTTAGTGGGGACTCTCTCTGGAAACACCATATATTTT. The encoded protein is CASSLVGTLSGNTIYF.

CDR3 in DNA: TGCGCCAGCAGCGGTGGGACTAGCGGACAAGAGACCCAGTACTTC. It codes for CASSGGTSGQETQYF. The genes are TRBV5-1 and TRBJ2-5; 11 bases are a match to TRBD2. The CDR3 length is 15 residues. In germline, CDR1 is SGHRS, CDR2 YFSETQ. V was clipped by 4 bases and J by 2 bases; unmatched bases: 4.

V and J are TRBV5-1 and TRBJ2-1; 14 bases line up with TRBD2. The CDR3 sequence is 15 residues long. The germline CDR1 and CDR2 sequences are SGHRS and YFSETQ. After removal of 3 bases from V and 8 bases from J, the junction contained 4 bases not matched to a gene. The CDR3: CASSSGLAGEDEQFF. CDR3 nucleotides: TGCGCCAGCAGCTCGGGACTAGCGGGAGAGGATGAGCAGTTCTTC.